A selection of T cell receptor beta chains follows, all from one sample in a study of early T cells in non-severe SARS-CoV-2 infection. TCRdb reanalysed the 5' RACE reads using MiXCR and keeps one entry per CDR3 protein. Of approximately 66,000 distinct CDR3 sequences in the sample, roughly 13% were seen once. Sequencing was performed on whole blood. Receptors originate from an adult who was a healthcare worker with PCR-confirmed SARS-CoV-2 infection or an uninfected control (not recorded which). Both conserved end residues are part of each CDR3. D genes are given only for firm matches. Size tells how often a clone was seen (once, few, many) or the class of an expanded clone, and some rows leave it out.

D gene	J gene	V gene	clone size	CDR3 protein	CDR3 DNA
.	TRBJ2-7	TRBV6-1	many	CASSERQAGQYF	TGTGCCAGCAGTGAACGTCAGGCTGGGCAGTACTTC
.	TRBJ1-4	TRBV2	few	CASQRGVATNEKLFF	TGTGCCAGTCAACGGGGGGTTGCAACTAATGAAAAACTGTTTTTT
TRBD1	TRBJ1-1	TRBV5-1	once	CASAPGQGLAEAFF	TGCGCCAGCGCGCCAGGACAGGGGTTGGCTGAAGCTTTCTTT
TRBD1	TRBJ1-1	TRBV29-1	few	CSVRDRVGTEAFF	TGCAGCGTTCGGGACAGGGTCGGGACTGAAGCTTTCTTT
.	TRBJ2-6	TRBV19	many	CASRDLGGYGANVLTF	TGTGCCAGTCGAGACTTGGGGGGCTATGGGGCCAACGTCCTGACTTTC
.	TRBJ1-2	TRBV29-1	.	CSVGFGTYGYTF	TGCAGCGTGGGATTCGGAACCTATGGCTACACCTTC
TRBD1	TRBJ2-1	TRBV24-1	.	CATRTGTASSYNEQFF	TGTGCCACCAGAACCGGGACAGCAAGCTCCTACAATGAGCAGTTCTTC
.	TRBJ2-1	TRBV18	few	CASSPLVDNEQFF	TGTGCCAGCTCCCCGCTAGTGGACAATGAGCAGTTCTTC
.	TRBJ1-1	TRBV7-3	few	CASSLGSRGGGEAFF	TGTGCCAGCAGCTTGGGAAGCAGGGGAGGAGGTGAAGCTTTCTTT
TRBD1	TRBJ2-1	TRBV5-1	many	CASSWDSQSSYNEQFF	TGCGCCAGCAGCTGGGACAGTCAGAGCTCCTACAATGAGCAGTTCTTC
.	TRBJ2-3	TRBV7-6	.	CASSLGGRDTQYF	TGTGCCAGCAGCTTGGGGGGCCGAGATACGCAGTATTTT
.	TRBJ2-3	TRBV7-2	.	CASSSRPPKEITQYF	TGTGCCAGCAGCTCACGGCCCCCAAAGGAGATTACGCAGTATTTT
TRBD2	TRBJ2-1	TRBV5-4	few	CASSPELAGAEQFF	TGTGCCAGCAGCCCGGAACTAGCGGGAGCAGAGCAGTTCTTC
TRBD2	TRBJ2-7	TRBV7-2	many	CASSLGLAAEAYEQYF	TGTGCCAGCAGCTTAGGACTAGCGGCGGAGGCCTACGAGCAGTACTTC
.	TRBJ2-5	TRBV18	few	CASSPRGQETQYF	TGTGCCAGCTCACCACGAGGACAAGAGACCCAGTACTTC
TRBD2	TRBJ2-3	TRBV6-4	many	CASSSSSGGPTDTQYF	TGTGCCAGCAGCTCTTCTAGCGGGGGCCCCACAGATACGCAGTATTTT
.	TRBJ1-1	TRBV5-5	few	CASSSRSWAEAFF	TGTGCCAGCAGCTCGAGATCATGGGCTGAAGCTTTCTTT
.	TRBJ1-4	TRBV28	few	CASSLGGYGTDNEKLFF	TGTGCCAGCAGTTTAGGCGGGTACGGGACCGATAATGAAAAACTGTTTTTT
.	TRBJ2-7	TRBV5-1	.	CASRPPETGRGLGEQYF	TGCGCCAGCAGACCCCCTGAAACGGGACGGGGACTTGGCGAGCAGTACTTC
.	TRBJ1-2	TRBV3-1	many	CASSLGHRCTF	TGTGCCAGCAGCCTAGGGCACCGTTGCACCTTC
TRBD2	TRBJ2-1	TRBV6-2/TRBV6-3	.	CASSLGGAYNEQFF	TGTGCCAGCAGTTTGGGGGGGGCCTACAATGAGCAGTTCTTC
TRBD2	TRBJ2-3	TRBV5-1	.	CASSLSAGGPYTQYF	TGCGCCAGCAGCTTGTCCGCGGGGGGGCCATATACGCAGTATTTT
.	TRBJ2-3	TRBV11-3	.	CASSLEALDTQYF	TGTGCCAGCAGCTTAGAGGCGTTGGATACGCAGTATTTT
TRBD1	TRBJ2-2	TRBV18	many	CASSPLGTGVSGELFF	TGTGCCAGCTCACCACTCGGGACAGGGGTCAGCGGGGAGCTGTTTTTT
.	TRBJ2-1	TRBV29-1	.	CSGGAYEQFF	TGCAGCGGGGGGGCCTATGAGCAGTTCTTC
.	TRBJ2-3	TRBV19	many	CASSMWLADTQYF	TGTGCCAGTAGTATGTGGCTAGCAGATACGCAGTATTTT
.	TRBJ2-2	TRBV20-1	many	CSATQGLIDTGELFF	TGCAGTGCTACGCAGGGTCTTATCGACACCGGGGAGCTGTTTTTT
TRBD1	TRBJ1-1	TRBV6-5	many	CASRDRGHKTEAFF	TGTGCCAGCAGAGACAGGGGGCACAAAACTGAAGCTTTCTTT
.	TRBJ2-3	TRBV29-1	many	CSVDGERTDTQYF	TGCAGCGTTGACGGCGAGCGCACAGATACGCAGTATTTT
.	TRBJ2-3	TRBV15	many	CATSRRPQRDTQYF	TGTGCCACCAGCAGAAGACCCCAGCGGGATACGCAGTATTTT
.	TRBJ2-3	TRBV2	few	CASSEEVGGLGYF	TGTGCCAGCAGTGAAGAAGTCGGGGGCCTTGGGTATTTT